Sequencing of this TCR beta chain was carried out in a study of neurological immune-mediated disorders. TCRdb used MiXCR to reprocess the 5' RACE reads, holding one entry per CDR3 protein. The sample carries approximately 24,000 distinct CDR3 sequences, roughly 13% recorded once. This clonotype has ten or more counts. Its antigen is not identified. V was clipped by 5 bases and J by 11 bases, with 31 bases between them. The CDR3 totals 18 residues. Study-level points and caveats: There were no CDR3 amino acid sequences shared by expanded clones across subjects, a result suggesting private repertoires in all groups.

The sequenced sample consisted of PBMCs. The sequence derives from a woman aged 40-49 years with HTLV-1-associated myelopathy (HAM/TSP). This sequence joins TRBV12-3 or TRBV12-4 and TRBJ1-5, with D perhaps matching TRBD1 (5 bases). CDR3 sequence reads: CASSRLPRGWLVLISQHF. As DNA, the CDR3 is TGTGCCAGCAGTCGCTTGCCGAGGGGATGGCTTGTCTTAATCTCCCAGCATTTT.